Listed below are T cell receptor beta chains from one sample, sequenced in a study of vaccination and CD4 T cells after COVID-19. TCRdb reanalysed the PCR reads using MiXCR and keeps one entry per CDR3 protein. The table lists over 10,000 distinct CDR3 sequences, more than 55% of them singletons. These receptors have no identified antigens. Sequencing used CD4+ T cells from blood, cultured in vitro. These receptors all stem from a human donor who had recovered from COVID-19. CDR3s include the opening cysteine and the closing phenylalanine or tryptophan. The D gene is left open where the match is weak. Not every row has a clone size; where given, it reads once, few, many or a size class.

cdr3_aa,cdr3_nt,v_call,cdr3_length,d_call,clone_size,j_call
CSASGSTGANTGELFF,TGCAGTGCTAGTGGGTCGACGGGAGCTAACACCGGGGAGCTGTTTTTT,TRBV20-1,16,.,.,TRBJ2-2
CSARASEFRETQYF,TGCAGTGCTAGGGCTAGCGAGTTTCGAGAGACCCAGTACTTC,TRBV20-1,14,.,large,TRBJ2-5
CASSLSGAAPTDTQYF,TGTGCCAGCAGTTTATCAGGGGCGGCCCCCACAGATACGCAGTATTTT,TRBV28,16,.,.,TRBJ2-3
CAISKEFTGELFF,TGTGCCATCTCTAAGGAGTTTACCGGGGAGCTGTTTTTT,TRBV10-3,13,.,.,TRBJ2-2
CASSLGGVETQYF,TGTGCCAGCAGCTTAGGGGGGGTGGAGACCCAGTACTTC,TRBV7-3,13,TRBD2,.,TRBJ2-5
CASSLWDREFYGYTF,TGTGCCAGCAGCCTTTGGGACAGGGAGTTTTATGGCTACACCTTC,TRBV7-9,15,TRBD1,.,TRBJ1-2
CSARDPSGNGNEQFF,TGCAGTGCTAGAGATCCTAGCGGGAATGGGAATGAGCAGTTCTTC,TRBV20-1,15,TRBD2,few,TRBJ2-1
CSVVSRGGNTEAFF,TGCAGCGTTGTCAGTAGAGGGGGAAACACTGAAGCTTTCTTT,TRBV29-1,14,.,.,TRBJ1-1
CATSRDSGSGYSNQPQHF,TGTGCCACCAGCAGAGATTCGGGATCGGGGTATAGCAATCAGCCCCAGCATTTT,TRBV15,18,.,.,TRBJ1-5
CASSAAVEGTQYF,TGTGCCAGCAGTGCGGCCGTCGAGGGTACCCAGTACTTC,TRBV2,13,.,.,TRBJ2-5
CSTTARGRDSPLHF,TGCAGTACAACCGCAAGGGGTCGGGATTCACCCCTCCACTTT,TRBV20-1,14,.,few,TRBJ1-6
CASSPRTALNTEAFF,TGTGCCAGCAGTCCCCGGACGGCTCTGAACACTGAAGCTTTCTTT,TRBV2,15,.,.,TRBJ1-1
CATRDRGFRSGNQPQHF,TGTGCCACCCGGGACAGGGGTTTCCGAAGTGGCAATCAGCCCCAGCATTTT,TRBV28,17,TRBD1,.,TRBJ1-5
CASSYRGGHGYTF,TGTGCCAGCAGTTACCGGGGAGGGCATGGCTACACCTTC,TRBV6-2/TRBV6-3,13,.,.,TRBJ1-2
CATSDPGRNTGELFF,TGTGCCACCAGTGATCCGGGACGGAACACCGGGGAGCTGTTTTTT,TRBV24-1,15,.,.,TRBJ2-2
CSASFSGIGGMQYF,TGCAGTGCTAGTTTTAGCGGGATTGGTGGGATGCAGTACTTC,TRBV20-1,14,TRBD2,.,TRBJ2-7
CASSPLPGTVGNSPLHF,TGTGCCAGCTCACCTTTGCCCGGGACAGTAGGGAATTCACCCCTCCACTTT,TRBV18,17,TRBD1,.,TRBJ1-6
CSARGSGSGRSTYNEQFF,TGCAGTGCTAGAGGTAGCGGGAGTGGGAGGTCCACCTACAATGAGCAGTTCTTC,TRBV20-1,18,TRBD2,once,TRBJ2-1
CASSAETHSYNEQFF,TGTGCCAGCAGTGCGGAGACTCATTCCTACAATGAGCAGTTCTTC,TRBV2,15,.,.,TRBJ2-1
CASSLKGTSREGGYTF,TGTGCCAGCAGCTTAAAGGGGACCTCCCGGGAGGGTGGCTACACCTTC,TRBV7-3,16,.,.,TRBJ1-2
CASSSPGLADLTDTQYF,TGTGCCAGCAGTTCACCGGGACTAGCGGATCTGACGGATACGCAGTATTTT,TRBV28,17,TRBD2,few,TRBJ2-3
CASSQDGDELFF,TGTGCCAGCAGCCAGGACGGCGACGAGCTGTTTTTT,TRBV7-2,12,.,once,TRBJ2-2
CASSEAGQTLYEQYF,TGTGCCAGCAGTGAAGCGGGGCAGACGCTCTACGAGCAGTACTTC,TRBV6-1,15,.,.,TRBJ2-7
CASSWGRDTEAFF,TGTGCCAGCAGCTGGGGACGGGACACTGAAGCTTTCTTT,TRBV5-5,13,.,.,TRBJ1-1
CAWSARAGKFEAFF,TGTGCCTGGAGTGCTCGGGCAGGGAAATTTGAAGCTTTCTTT,TRBV30,14,.,.,TRBJ1-1
CASTRTGAYQETQYF,TGTGCCAGTACCAGAACCGGAGCGTACCAAGAGACCCAGTACTTC,TRBV19,15,.,few,TRBJ2-5
CSARDRTGRARHEKLFF,TGCAGTGCTAGAGATAGGACAGGGCGCGCCCGCCATGAAAAACTGTTTTTT,TRBV20-1,17,TRBD1,.,TRBJ1-4
CASSPRGTGSTDTQYF,TGTGCCAGCAGCCCTCGGGGTACAGGGAGCACAGATACGCAGTATTTT,TRBV7-8,16,.,few,TRBJ2-3
CASTRGQDQPQHF,TGTGCCAGTACCAGGGGGCAGGATCAGCCCCAGCATTTT,TRBV19,13,TRBD1,.,TRBJ1-5
CASGLDRTSLGPDEQFF,TGTGCTAGTGGTTTAGATCGGACTAGCCTCGGACCGGATGAGCAGTTCTTC,TRBV12-5,17,TRBD2,.,TRBJ2-1
CSPRDRDRGTDTQYF,TGCAGTCCGAGAGACCGGGACAGGGGTACAGATACGCAGTATTTT,TRBV20-1,15,TRBD1,few,TRBJ2-3
CSVGGGAWETQYF,TGCAGTGTGGGCGGGGGCGCGTGGGAGACCCAGTACTTC,TRBV20-1,13,.,.,TRBJ2-5
CASSRGETQYF,TGTGCCAGCTCAAGGGGGGAGACCCAGTACTTC,TRBV11-2,11,.,few,TRBJ2-5
CASTSRGEGNQPQHF,TGTGCCAGTACCTCGCGGGGTGAAGGCAATCAGCCCCAGCATTTT,TRBV19,15,.,.,TRBJ1-5
CASRPTVLNYGYTF,TGTGCCAGCCGCCCTACAGTACTCAACTATGGCTACACCTTC,TRBV28,14,.,.,TRBJ1-2
CAWSVSRPGNNSPLHF,TGTGCCTGGAGTGTATCTCGGCCAGGGAATAATTCACCCCTCCACTTT,TRBV30,16,.,.,TRBJ1-6
CASSEDRSSYEQYF,TGTGCCAGCAGTGAAGACCGGAGCTCCTACGAGCAGTACTTC,TRBV6-1,14,.,.,TRBJ2-7
CASSSPPPIYEQYF,TGTGCCAGCAGTTCCCCACCTCCAATTTACGAGCAGTACTTC,TRBV6-5,14,.,few,TRBJ2-7
CSARDGGGQPQHF,TGCAGTGCTAGAGATGGGGGGGGCCAGCCCCAGCATTTT,TRBV20-1,13,.,.,TRBJ1-5
CASSYDWPGELFF,TGCGCCAGCAGCTACGACTGGCCCGGGGAGCTGTTTTTT,TRBV5-1,13,.,few,TRBJ2-2
CASSLGLAAYEQYF,TGTGCCAGCAGTCTGGGACTAGCGGCCTACGAGCAGTACTTC,TRBV12-3/TRBV12-4,14,TRBD2,.,TRBJ2-7
CASRKDSNQPQHF,TGCGCCAGCAGAAAGGATAGCAATCAGCCCCAGCATTTT,TRBV5-1,13,.,.,TRBJ1-5
CATSIERLALEETQYF,TGTGCCACCAGCATCGAAAGACTAGCGCTCGAAGAGACCCAGTACTTC,TRBV15,16,TRBD2,.,TRBJ2-5
CASSEMSGVAFF,TGTGCCAGCAGTGAAATGTCGGGGGTAGCTTTCTTT,TRBV2,12,.,few,TRBJ1-1
CSASLGTQYF,TGCAGTGCTAGCCTGGGGACGCAGTATTTT,TRBV20-1,10,.,.,TRBJ2-3
CASSTSNVDEQYF,TGTGCCAGCAGTACGAGTAATGTTGATGAGCAGTACTTC,TRBV6-2/TRBV6-3,13,.,.,TRBJ2-7
CASSYVGETQYF,TGTGCCAGCAGTTATGTAGGGGAGACCCAGTACTTC,TRBV6-5,12,.,.,TRBJ2-5
CASSIGGGREGVYGYTF,TGTGCCAGTAGTATCGGCGGAGGGCGGGAAGGGGTCTATGGCTACACCTTC,TRBV19,17,.,.,TRBJ1-2
CASSAVSGVGTEAFF,TGTGCCAGTAGCGCGGTTTCCGGGGTAGGCACTGAAGCTTTCTTT,TRBV19,15,.,.,TRBJ1-1